This note documents a single T cell receptor (beta chain) sequence. Its antigen remains unknown. The sample belongs to a study of beta chain features in type 1 diabetes. Study-wide findings and caveats: When cDNA is sequenced, cells with high TCR expression could be over-represented.

The CDR3 extends over 15 amino acids. Germline CDR1 MNHNY, CDR2 SVGAGI (reference sequence). The V gene end was trimmed by 2 bases and the J gene end by 5 bases; junction bases not matched to a gene: 7. Since all of the isolated RNA was reverse transcribed, expressed TCRB transcripts were what got sequenced. The table came from immunoSEQ multiplex PCR; TCRdb's copy has only in-frame clones and leaves some out. The sample holds over 700,000 clones, around a sixth seen once. The sequence was obtained from a woman younger than 30 in good health. Sequencing was performed on naive CD4+ T cells from blood. The chain employs TRBV6-6 and TRBJ2-7, with 9 positions matching TRBD2. This CDR3 is CASSYGAGGRDEQYF. Here the CDR3 DNA reads TGTGCCAGCAGTTACGGGGCGGGAGGGCGAGACGAGCAGTACTTC.